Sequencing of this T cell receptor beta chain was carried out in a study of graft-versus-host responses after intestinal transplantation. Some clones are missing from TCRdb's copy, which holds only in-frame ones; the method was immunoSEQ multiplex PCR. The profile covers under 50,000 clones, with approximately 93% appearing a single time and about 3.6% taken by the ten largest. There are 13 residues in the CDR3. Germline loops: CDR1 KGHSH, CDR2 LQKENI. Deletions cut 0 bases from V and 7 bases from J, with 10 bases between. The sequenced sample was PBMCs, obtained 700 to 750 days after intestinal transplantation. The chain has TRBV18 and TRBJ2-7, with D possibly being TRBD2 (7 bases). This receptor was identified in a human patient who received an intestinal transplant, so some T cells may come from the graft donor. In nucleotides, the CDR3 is TGTGCCAGCTCACCACCACAGGGAGGGGAGCAGTACTTC. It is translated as CASSPPQGGEQYF. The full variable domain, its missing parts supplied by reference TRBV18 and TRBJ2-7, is NAGVMQNPRHLVRRRGQEARLRCSPMKGHSHVYWYRQLPEEGLKFMVYLQKENIIDESGMPKERFSAEFPKEGPSILRIQQVVRGDSAAYFCASSPPQGGEQYFGPGTRLTVT.